Below are 2 T cell receptor beta chains sequenced from a single sample in a study of neurological immune-mediated disorders. MiXCR, applied by TCRdb to the 5' RACE reads, yields one record per CDR3 protein. The data show roughly 49,000 distinct CDR3 sequences, around 14% seen once. As to time point: longitudinal time-point 2. The specimen sequenced was PBMCs. These receptors were taken from a male donor with HTLV-1-associated myelopathy (HAM/TSP).

This clonotype has at least ten counts. The CDR3 DNA is TGCGCCAGCACCACGGGGACCTGGAACACTGAAGCTTTCTTT. Translation: CASTTGTWNTEAFF. The V gene is TRBV5-1, the J gene TRBJ1-1; D is perhaps TRBD1 (5 bases). V was clipped by 6 bases and J by 1 base, with 13 bases between them. Germline V gives CDR1 SGHRS, CDR2 YFSETQ. The CDR3 consists of 14 residues. The full variable domain, rest sourced from reference TRBV5-1 and TRBJ1-1, is KAGVTQTPRYLIKTRGQQVTLSCSPISGHRSVSWYQQTPGQGLQFLFEYFSETQRNKGNFPGRFSGRQFSNSRSEMNVSTLELGDSALYLCASTTGTWNTEAFFGQGTRLTVV.

This clonotype was counted many times. This chain uses TRBV5-1 with TRBJ2-2; a weak D match, TRBD1 (5 bases). V lost 1 base to trimming and J lost 0 bases, with 7 bases between them. The CDR3 contains 15 residues. Germline assignment: CDR1 SGHRS and CDR2 YFSETQ. The CDR3 sequence is CASSLRTSNTGELFF. The DNA for the CDR3 is TGCGCCAGCAGCTTGAGGACATCGAACACCGGGGAGCTGTTTTTT.